The 10 T cell receptor beta chains below were found in one sample sequenced in a study of T cell repertoires in cytomegalovirus infection. TCRdb processed the reads anew with MiXCR; each CDR3 protein has one entry. Of about 340,000 distinct CDR3 sequences detected, 29% appear once; the ten largest clones hold over 15%. No antigens are known for them. This sample comprised cultured PBMCs, obtained from culture after CMV antigen stimulation. The receptors stem from a human donor in good health (CMV status not recorded). Some clones in this sample may be carry-over from other donors' samples.

This clonotype was counted once. The J gene is TRBJ2-5, the V gene TRBV19, with D unresolved. V lost 3 bases and J lost 6, with 5 bases in between. Germline assignment: CDR1 LNHDA and CDR2 SQIVND (reference sequence). This CDR3 spans 11 amino acids. This chain's CDR3 is CASSMGQTQYF. The CDR3 nucleotides read TGTGCCAGTAGTATGGGCCAGACCCAGTACTTC.

This sequence joins TRBV7-8 and TRBJ1-2; D might be TRBD1 (6 bases). This CDR3 is built from 12 residues. Deletions cut 6 bases from V and 8 bases from J, with 13 bases between. Germline V CDR1 and CDR2: SGHVS, FQNEAQ. The CDR3 DNA reads as TGTGCCAGCAGAGTGGACAGAGGCGGCTACACCTTC. This codes for CASRVDRGGYTF.

The chain recombines TRBV19 with TRBJ1-3; possibly TRBD1 for D (5 bases). This CDR3 contains 13 residues. Trimming shortened V by 7 bases and J by 3 bases, and 10 bases separated the two germline ends. Germline values: CDR1 LNHDA, CDR2 SQIVND (reference sequence). CDR3 sequence: CASKPRGGNTIYF. The CDR3 DNA follows: TGTGCCAGTAAACCAAGGGGTGGAAACACCATATATTTT.

V and J are TRBV18 and TRBJ1-6; TRBD1 is a possible D gene (6 bases). The V gene's germline CDR1 is KGHSH and CDR2 LQKENI. The length of the CDR3 is 15 residues. V lost 4 bases, J lost 5 bases, and 12 bases lay in between. The CDR3 coding sequence is TGTGCCAGCTCACGATGGACAGAACATAATTCACCCCTCCACTTT. Translation gives CASSRWTEHNSPLHF.

This clonotype was picked up a small number of times. The rearrangement uses TRBV7-2 and TRBJ2-1; D is unresolved. Germline loops: CDR1 SGHTA, CDR2 FQGNSA. The CDR3 length is 12 residues. V lost 5 bases, J lost 12 bases, and 14 bases lay in between. This CDR3 reads CASSQEDLTQFF. The CDR3 bases are TGTGCCAGCAGCCAAGAGGACCTAACGCAGTTCTTC.

This clonotype was recorded at least ten times. V gene TRBV5-1 combines with J gene TRBJ2-5, with 8 bases identical to TRBD1. Germline V gene lookup returns CDR1 SGHRS and CDR2 YFSETQ. The V gene end was trimmed by 2 bases and the J gene end by 5 bases; junction bases not matched to a gene: 5. This CDR3 has 14 residues. The CDR3 loop is CASSLGQGGETQYF. The CDR3 coding sequence is TGCGCCAGCAGCTTAGGACAGGGCGGCGAGACCCAGTACTTC.

This clonotype was seen only a few times. The chain employs TRBV27 and TRBJ1-6; D is perhaps TRBD1 (5 bases). Trimming removed 3 bases from V and 6 bases from J, with 12 bases in between. CDR3 length equals 15 residues. Germline CDR1 reads MNHEY; CDR2 reads SMNVEV (reference sequence). The CDR3 DNA sequence: TGTGCCAGCAGTTTCCGACGGGACGGTAATTCACCCCTCCACTTT. Translating gives CASSFRRDGNSPLHF.

This clonotype was observed many times. This chain uses TRBV7-2 with TRBJ2-3; 8 bases line up with TRBD2. This CDR3 contains 16 residues. The V gene's germline CDR1 is SGHTA and CDR2 FQGNSA. The V and J ends lost 5 bases and 7 bases, in that order; junction bases with no gene match: 14. CDR3 sequence: CASSLTTAGARNTQYF. The CDR3 DNA reads TGTGCCAGCAGCCTTACCACAGCGGGGGCCCGGAATACGCAGTATTTT.

In this sample, this clonotype turned up once. The genes are TRBV28 and TRBJ1-2; TRBD1 agrees at 8 bases. This CDR3 comprises 13 residues. J lost 5 bases, V lost 5 bases, and 4 bases had no gene match. The germline CDR1 and CDR2 sequences are MDHEN and SYDVKM. CDR3 nucleotide sequence: TGTGCCAGCAGTATACACAGGGGGTATGGCTACACCTTC. Amino acid sequence: CASSIHRGYGYTF.

This clonotype was seen only once. This sequence joins TRBV18 and TRBJ1-4; D is unresolved. The CDR3 consists of 16 residues. Germline CDR1 KGHSH, CDR2 LQKENI. Trimming stripped 2 bases from V and 0 bases from J, with 10 bases between. CDR3: CASSPTTETTNEKLFF. The CDR3 DNA reads as TGTGCCAGCTCACCAACCACAGAGACAACTAATGAAAAACTGTTTTTT.